Listed here are 10 T cell receptor beta chains from one sample, sequenced in a study of cytomegalovirus exposure and HLA in healthy donors. The primer mix had 60 Vbeta and 13 Jbeta primers. The method was immunoSEQ multiplex PCR; TCRdb's version includes in-frame clones alone and lacks a portion of them. The sample records about 160,000 clones, more than 65% being singletons. Sequencing input: PBMCs. All receptors come from a man under 40 in good health and CMV-seronegative.

The rearrangement uses TRBV6-1 and TRBJ2-7, with 7 bases lining up with TRBD1. The CDR3 runs 14 residues. Germline V gene lookup returns CDR1 MNHNS and CDR2 SASEGT. Trimming cost V 7 bases and J 2 bases; bases outside gene matches: 8. The CDR3 sequence: CASNLSGTAYEQYF. Written as DNA, the CDR3 is TGTGCCAGCAATCTTTCCGGGACAGCCTACGAGCAGTACTTC.

The rearrangement joins TRBV27 to TRBJ1-5, with D maybe TRBD1 (5 bases). The CDR3 loop spans 15 amino acids. The V and J ends lost 4 bases and 6 bases respectively, with 16 bases between them. From germline, CDR1 is MNHEY and CDR2 SMNVEV (reference sequence). The CDR3 DNA sequence: TGTGCCAGCAGTTCCGGACGGCAGGGCGGTCAGCCCCAGCATTTT. Protein: CASSSGRQGGQPQHF.

The V and J genes are TRBV28 and TRBJ1-2, with D possibly TRBD1 on 6 matching bases. Trimming removed 0 bases from V and 12 bases from J, with 14 bases in between. The length of the CDR3 is 13 residues. Germline V gene lookup returns CDR1 MDHEN and CDR2 SYDVKM. The CDR3 DNA is TGTGCCAGCAGTTTATGGAGGGACAACTTTAACACCTTC. This codes for CASSLWRDNFNTF.

The rearrangement joins TRBV28 to TRBJ1-5, with D perhaps TRBD1 (6 bases). Trimming cost V 5 bases and J 4 bases, with 21 bases left between them. CDR1 is MDHEN and CDR2 is SYDVKM in the germline V gene. The length of the CDR3 is 17 residues. CDR3 DNA sequence: TGTGCCAGCAGTCCTGGAAAGGGACACCCAGCGAATCAGCCCCAGCATTTT. It is translated as CASSPGKGHPANQPQHF.

The chain uses TRBV6-5 and TRBJ1-2; D uncertain. This CDR3 spans 13 amino acids. V was trimmed by 5 bases and J by 4 bases, leaving 11 bases between them. Germline V gives CDR1 MNHEY, CDR2 SVGAGI. The CDR3 DNA is TGTGCCAGCAGTCGAGGATTTGGCTATGGCTACACCTTC. Residues: CASSRGFGYGYTF.

This clone showed up just a few times. J is TRBJ1-1 and V is TRBV1; the table's D call TRBD1 went unverified against the DNA. TRBV1 is a documented pseudogene. CDR3 length equals 18 residues. CDR3 loop: CTSSQDLRDRDADTEAFF. The CDR3 DNA follows: TGCACCAGCAGCCAAGATCTAAGGGACAGGGACGCCGACACTGAAGCTTTCTTT.

V gene TRBV6-5 combines with J gene TRBJ2-5; possibly TRBD1 for D (6 bases). The J call may not be correct, given that the DNA end is closer to TRBJ2-7. Germline V gene lookup returns CDR1 MNHEY and CDR2 SVGAGI. This CDR3 comprises 13 residues. The CDR3 DNA is TGTGCCAGCAGTAGGGACACCTCCTACGAGCAGTACTTC. Protein: CASSRDTSYEQYF.

This clone was seen only once. The chain carries TRBV28 and TRBJ1-5; no clear D. Per the germline V gene, CDR1 is MDHEN and CDR2 is SYDVKM. Between the trimmed V and J ends, which lost 3 bases and 11 bases, there was a span of 11 bases. CDR3 length: 12 residues. The CDR3 DNA follows: TGTGCCAGCAGTTTTTCGGTACGGGCCCAGCATTTT. Protein sequence: CASSFSVRAQHF.

Details on this clone: Other DNA sequences in this sample translate to the same CDR3. This chain joins TRBV6-5 and TRBJ2-7; TRBD1 is a possible D gene (5 bases). V dropped 0 bases and J dropped 2 bases, with 8 bases sitting between them. The CDR3 is 14 residues long. From germline, CDR1 is MNHEY and CDR2 SVGAGI. CDR3 loop: CASSYSRGPYEQYF. CDR3 coding DNA: TGTGCCAGCAGTTACTCTAGGGGCCCCTACGAGCAGTACTTC.

The V and J genes are TRBV30 and TRBJ1-5, with D perhaps matching TRBD1 (5 bases). The CDR3 totals 15 residues. CDR1 and CDR2 (germline): GTSNPN, SVGIG (reference sequence). V was pared by 0 bases and J by 4 bases, with 13 bases between. In DNA, the CDR3 is TGTGCCTGGAGTGTAAAGACAGTCCTTAATCAGCCCCAGCATTTT. Translating it yields CAWSVKTVLNQPQHF.